The rows below give T cell receptor beta chains drawn from one sample of a study of T cell repertoires in cytomegalovirus infection. From the reads, TCRdb called clonotypes with MiXCR, one entry per CDR3 protein. The table shows about 320,000 distinct CDR3 sequences, with more than 9% occurring only once. The sample was PBMCs. These receptors were taken from a human donor in good health (CMV status not recorded). Some clones in this sample may be carry-over from other donors' samples. The CDR3 runs from the conserved cysteine through the conserved F or W. The order of the fields is V gene, J gene, D gene, clone size, CDR3 DNA, CDR3 protein. D genes are given only for firm matches. Size is omitted from some rows. Given values are once, few, many or a class for expanded clones.

V gene: TRBV12-3/TRBV12-4
J gene: TRBJ2-3
D gene: -
clone size: many
CDR3 DNA: TGTGCCAGCAGTTTAACGGATACCGCAGATACGCAGTATTTT
CDR3 protein: CASSLTDTADTQYF

V gene: TRBV7-2
J gene: TRBJ2-2
D gene: -
clone size: many
CDR3 DNA: TGTGCCAGCAGCTTAGCGGCACCGCGAGGCACCGGGGAGCTGTTTTTT
CDR3 protein: CASSLAAPRGTGELFF

V gene: TRBV2
J gene: TRBJ2-1
D gene: TRBD2
clone size: many
CDR3 DNA: TGTGCCAGCATGAAGGGCCGGCAGCGGGAGCCCTACAATGAGCAGTTCTTC
CDR3 protein: CASMKGRQREPYNEQFF

V gene: TRBV19
J gene: TRBJ1-5
D gene: TRBD1
clone size: few
CDR3 DNA: TGTGCCAGTACCCCGGACAGGGGAGTCTATCAGCCCCAGCATTTT
CDR3 protein: CASTPDRGVYQPQHF

V gene: TRBV7-8
J gene: TRBJ2-7
D gene: -
clone size: many
CDR3 DNA: TGTGCCAGCAGCTTAGAGTCTTGGGGAGAGATTTCCTACGAGCAGTACTTC
CDR3 protein: CASSLESWGEISYEQYF

V gene: TRBV9
J gene: TRBJ2-7
D gene: TRBD2
clone size: many
CDR3 DNA: TGTGCCAGCAGCGCCTTTAGCGGGGGCACACCCTACGAGCAGTACTTC
CDR3 protein: CASSAFSGGTPYEQYF

V gene: TRBV7-2
J gene: TRBJ1-2
D gene: -
clone size: -
CDR3 DNA: TGTGCCAGCAGCTTGGACGGTGGCTACACCTTC
CDR3 protein: CASSLDGGYTF

V gene: TRBV28
J gene: TRBJ2-7
D gene: TRBD1
clone size: many
CDR3 DNA: TGTGCCAGCAGTTTTCCACTTACATGGACAGGGGGATACGAGCAGTACTTC
CDR3 protein: CASSFPLTWTGGYEQYF

V gene: TRBV4-1
J gene: TRBJ1-6
D gene: -
clone size: few
CDR3 DNA: TGCGCCAGCAGCTCCGCGGGTTCTTCACCCCTCCACTTT
CDR3 protein: CASSSAGSSPLHF

V gene: TRBV20-1
J gene: TRBJ1-4
D gene: -
clone size: few
CDR3 DNA: TGCAGTGCGAACAGTGCAACTAATGAAAAACTGTTTTTT
CDR3 protein: CSANSATNEKLFF

V gene: TRBV28
J gene: TRBJ1-6
D gene: -
clone size: few
CDR3 DNA: TGTGCCAGCCTCGGGGGGGCCTATAATTCACCCCTCCACTTT
CDR3 protein: CASLGGAYNSPLHF

V gene: TRBV7-9
J gene: TRBJ1-2
D gene: -
clone size: -
CDR3 DNA: TGTGCCAGCAGCTTAGATGTTGGCTACACCTTC
CDR3 protein: CASSLDVGYTF

V gene: TRBV7-2
J gene: TRBJ2-3
D gene: TRBD2
clone size: many
CDR3 DNA: TGTGCCAGCAGCTTAGGGGGACTAGCGGGGCCCACAGATACGCAGTATTTT
CDR3 protein: CASSLGGLAGPTDTQYF

V gene: TRBV7-2
J gene: TRBJ1-4
D gene: -
clone size: many
CDR3 DNA: TGTGCCAGCAGCCCGGAGGGCCGGGACACTTATGAAAAACTGTTTTTT
CDR3 protein: CASSPEGRDTYEKLFF

V gene: TRBV28
J gene: TRBJ2-4
D gene: TRBD1
clone size: many
CDR3 DNA: TGTGCCAGCAGTTTACAACAACAGGGGGGAAAGGTTCAGTACTTC
CDR3 protein: CASSLQQQGGKVQYF

V gene: TRBV7-9
J gene: TRBJ1-2
D gene: -
clone size: -
CDR3 DNA: TGTGCCAGCAGCTTAGGAGGGCAGCGCCGTAACTATGGCTACACCTTC
CDR3 protein: CASSLGGQRRNYGYTF

V gene: TRBV15
J gene: TRBJ1-2
D gene: -
clone size: few
CDR3 DNA: TGTGCCACCAGCTCGAGCGCAGATGGCTACACCTTC
CDR3 protein: CATSSSADGYTF

V gene: TRBV7-8
J gene: TRBJ2-6
D gene: TRBD2
clone size: medium-sized
CDR3 DNA: TGTGCCAGCAGCTTAGGGGTCGGGGGGGCCAGTGGGGCCAACGTCCTGACTTTC
CDR3 protein: CASSLGVGGASGANVLTF

V gene: TRBV4-3
J gene: TRBJ2-1
D gene: TRBD2
clone size: many
CDR3 DNA: TGCGCCAGCAGCCAAGGATCGACTAGCGGGAGAAACAATGAGCAGTTCTTC
CDR3 protein: CASSQGSTSGRNNEQFF

V gene: TRBV7-2
J gene: TRBJ2-5
D gene: -
clone size: few
CDR3 DNA: TGTGCCAGCAGCTTTTCCAAAGAGACCCAGTACTTC
CDR3 protein: CASSFSKETQYF

V gene: TRBV24-1
J gene: TRBJ2-1
D gene: -
clone size: many
CDR3 DNA: TGTGCCACCCGCGGGGACGGCTCCTACAATGAGCAGTTCTTC
CDR3 protein: CATRGDGSYNEQFF

V gene: TRBV18
J gene: TRBJ2-5
D gene: TRBD1
clone size: many
CDR3 DNA: TGTGCCAGCTCACTATTCCCGGGACAGGGCTCCGAGACCCAGTACTTC
CDR3 protein: CASSLFPGQGSETQYF

V gene: TRBV28
J gene: TRBJ2-1
D gene: -
clone size: -
CDR3 DNA: TGTGCCAGCATGCGAGGGGTTAGGTTCTTC
CDR3 protein: CASMRGVRFF

V gene: TRBV5-5
J gene: TRBJ2-3
D gene: -
clone size: few
CDR3 DNA: TGTGCCAGCATAACTAGACCAGGGTTCTACACAGATACGCAGTATTTT
CDR3 protein: CASITRPGFYTDTQYF

V gene: TRBV7-2
J gene: TRBJ1-4
D gene: -
clone size: many
CDR3 DNA: TGTGCCAGCAGCTTAAATAATGGGAGGGGGAATGAAAAACTGTTTTTT
CDR3 protein: CASSLNNGRGNEKLFF

V gene: TRBV10-3
J gene: TRBJ1-5
D gene: TRBD1
clone size: many
CDR3 DNA: TGTGCCATCAGTGCCGACAGGGAGGATGGCCAGCCCCAGCATTTT
CDR3 protein: CAISADREDGQPQHF

V gene: TRBV7-6
J gene: TRBJ1-5
D gene: TRBD1
clone size: many
CDR3 DNA: TGTGCCAGCAGCTTAGGGACAGGGGAACAGCCCCAGCATTTT
CDR3 protein: CASSLGTGEQPQHF

V gene: TRBV12-3/TRBV12-4
J gene: TRBJ2-7
D gene: -
clone size: -
CDR3 DNA: TGTGCCAGCAGCCCCCGGCCCCTCGAGCAGTACTTC
CDR3 protein: CASSPRPLEQYF

V gene: TRBV20-1
J gene: TRBJ2-7
D gene: -
clone size: -
CDR3 DNA: TGCAGTGCTAGCGACCTACGCGAGCAGTACTTC
CDR3 protein: CSASDLREQYF

V gene: TRBV7-3
J gene: TRBJ2-1
D gene: -
clone size: few
CDR3 DNA: TGTGCCAGCAGCTTAACGGTCGGGGATGAGCAGTTCTTC
CDR3 protein: CASSLTVGDEQFF

V gene: TRBV12-3/TRBV12-4
J gene: TRBJ1-3
D gene: -
clone size: few
CDR3 DNA: TGTGCCAGCGCTGGAAACACCATATATTTT
CDR3 protein: CASAGNTIYF

V gene: TRBV6-5
J gene: TRBJ2-7
D gene: -
clone size: few
CDR3 DNA: TGTGCCAGCAGAGTCCAGGCGTCCGGCGAGCAGTACTTC
CDR3 protein: CASRVQASGEQYF

V gene: TRBV19
J gene: TRBJ2-3
D gene: TRBD2
clone size: many
CDR3 DNA: TGTGCCAGTAGGAGCGGGGGACCCCCCACAGATACGCAGTATTTT
CDR3 protein: CASRSGGPPTDTQYF

V gene: TRBV4-3
J gene: TRBJ2-4
D gene: -
clone size: -
CDR3 DNA: TGCGCCAGCAGCCAAGATCTAGGCACACCACTAGCCAAAAACATTCAGTACTTC
CDR3 protein: CASSQDLGTPLAKNIQYF

V gene: TRBV6-8
J gene: TRBJ1-2
D gene: -
clone size: -
CDR3 DNA: TGTGCCAGCACCATGGGACTGAACTATGGCTACACCTTC
CDR3 protein: CASTMGLNYGYTF

V gene: TRBV28
J gene: TRBJ2-2
D gene: -
clone size: -
CDR3 DNA: TGTGCCAGCAGTTTCTCTCCGGGAGTGAGCGGGGAGCTGTTTTTT
CDR3 protein: CASSFSPGVSGELFF

V gene: TRBV28
J gene: TRBJ2-5
D gene: TRBD2
clone size: -
CDR3 DNA: TGTGCCAGCAGTGCTACCCTTGCACTAGCGGGATGGGGAGAGACCCAGTACTTC
CDR3 protein: CASSATLALAGWGETQYF

V gene: TRBV9
J gene: TRBJ2-2
D gene: TRBD2
clone size: -
CDR3 DNA: TGTGCCAGCAGCGCCCGGGGACTAGCGGGAGCGAACGGGGAGCTGTTTTTT
CDR3 protein: CASSARGLAGANGELFF

V gene: TRBV7-2
J gene: TRBJ2-7
D gene: TRBD2
clone size: few
CDR3 DNA: TGTGCCAGCAAACTAGCGGCTATGCGAGAGCAGTACTTC
CDR3 protein: CASKLAAMREQYF

V gene: TRBV28
J gene: TRBJ2-7
D gene: TRBD2
clone size: -
CDR3 DNA: TGTGCCAGCAGTCTCGGGGGGGTACACGAGCAGTACTTC
CDR3 protein: CASSLGGVHEQYF